These 28 T cell receptor beta chains were all obtained from the same sample, sequenced in a study of blood T cell repertoires in COVID-19. Libraries were prepared by immunoSEQ multiplex PCR; TCRdb keeps only in-frame clonotypes and omits some of them. Of 400,000 or so clones listed, 75% to 90% are singletons. The sequencing sample was made of PBMCs or T cells enriched from blood (not recorded which). The receptor set was obtained from a man aged 25 to 40 who had recovered from COVID-19.

The rearrangement links TRBV5-1 to TRBJ2-2; no clear D gene. Trimming removed 0 bases from V and 2 bases from J, with 11 bases in between. This CDR3 region has 16 residues. CDR1 is SGHRS, CDR2 YFSETQ, per germline. CDR3 region: CASSLGHSDNTGELFF. For the CDR3, the DNA is TGCGCCAGCAGCTTGGGACATTCCGACAACACCGGGGAGCTGTTTTTT.

The chain couples TRBV3-1 (or the pseudogene TRBV3-2) to TRBJ1-1, with TRBD1 identical over 8 bases. CDR3 length: 12 residues. The J segment lost 11 bases and the V segment lost 0 bases, leaving 2 bases of the junction unmatched. Germline V gives CDR1 LGHDT, CDR2 YNNKEL (reference sequence). CDR3 coding DNA: TGTGCCAGCAGCCAAGACAGGGGGCGGGCTTTCTTT. It encodes CASSQDRGRAFF.

This chain uses TRBV5-1 with TRBJ2-3; D not certain. The CDR3 is 16 amino acids. CDR1 SGHRS and CDR2 YFSETQ come from the germline V gene. V was trimmed by 0 bases and J by 5 bases, leaving 16 bases between them. As DNA, the CDR3 is TGCGCCAGCAGCTTGGTTCCGGCAGACATCATAGATACGCAGTATTTT. Amino acid sequence: CASSLVPADIIDTQYF. The variable domain in full, with the rest retrieved from reference TRBV5-1 and TRBJ2-3, is KAGVTQTPRYLIKTRGQQVTLSCSPISGHRSVSWYQQTPGQGLQFLFEYFSETQRNKGNFPGRFSGRQFSNSRSEMNVSTLELGDSALYLCASSLVPADIIDTQYFGPGTRLTVL.

This chain links TRBV5-1 with TRBJ2-4, with 10 bases identical to TRBD1. Germline V gives CDR1 SGHRS, CDR2 YFSETQ. The CDR3 consists of 15 residues. Losses at the gene ends were 5 bases for V and 7 bases for J; bases not matched to a gene: 9. The CDR3 sequence: CASRAGQGVSNIQYF. CDR3 in DNA: TGCGCCAGCAGGGCCGGACAGGGGGTTTCGAACATTCAGTACTTC.

The V gene is TRBV2, the J gene TRBJ2-5, with 8 bases that match TRBD2. The CDR3 contains 16 residues. V was pared by 4 bases and J by 2 bases, with 9 bases of the junction left unmatched. Germline CDR1 and CDR2: SNHLY and FYNNEI. The CDR3 sequence: CASSAFGGRLQETQYF. The CDR3 bases are TGTGCCAGCAGTGCGTTCGGCGGGAGGTTACAAGAGACCCAGTACTTC.

The chain is built from TRBV9 and TRBJ2-1; D unresolved. Trimming removed 3 bases at V and 4 bases at J, with 17 bases between. This CDR3 has 16 residues. Germline V gives CDR1 SGDLS, CDR2 YYNGEE. The CDR3 spells CASSAVLESPYNEQFF. For the CDR3, the DNA is TGTGCCAGCAGCGCCGTTCTAGAATCCCCTTACAATGAGCAGTTCTTC.

This chain links TRBV30 with TRBJ2-5; 11 bases map to TRBD2. The germline gives CDR1 GTSNPN, CDR2 SVGIG (reference sequence). J was trimmed by 3 bases and V by 8 bases; bases with no gene match: 5. CDR3 length equals 13 residues. The chain's CDR3 is CAKTSGREETQYF. As DNA, the CDR3 is TGTGCCAAAACTAGCGGGAGAGAAGAGACCCAGTACTTC. The variable domain in full, with the rest retrieved from reference TRBV30 and TRBJ2-5, is SQTIHQWPATLVQPVGSPLSLECTVEGTSNPNLYWYRQAAGRGLQLLFYSVGIGQISSEVPQNLSASRPQDRQFILSSKKLLLSDSGFYLCAKTSGREETQYFGPGTRLLVL.

The rearrangement joins TRBV11-2 to TRBJ2-2; 9 bases map to TRBD1. Germline CDR1 is SGHAT and CDR2 is FQNNGV. After removal of 5 bases from V and 3 bases from J, the junction contained 4 bases not matched to a gene. This CDR3 has 15 amino acids. CDR3 sequence (DNA): TGTGCCAGCAGCCCCGACAGGGGGTACACCGGGGAGCTGTTTTTT. Its translation: CASSPDRGYTGELFF.

This rearrangement joins TRBV28 to TRBJ2-7, with a weak D call TRBD2 (5 bases). There are 14 residues in the CDR3. V dropped 2 bases and J dropped 3 bases, with 11 bases sitting between them. Per germline, CDR1 MDHEN and CDR2 SYDVKM. The CDR3 reads CASSLRDYYYEQYF. In DNA, the CDR3 is TGTGCCAGCAGTTTACGAGACTACTACTACGAGCAGTACTTC.

The V gene is TRBV5-4, the J gene TRBJ1-2; D is unclear. The germline gives CDR1 SGHNT, CDR2 YYREEE (reference sequence). Trimming stripped 4 bases from V and 7 bases from J, with 26 bases between. The CDR3 length is 17 residues. DNA for the CDR3: TGTGCCAGCAGCATGCATACTACCGGGGTCAAAAGTGGTGGCTACACCTTC. This translates into CASSMHTTGVKSGGYTF.

The chain is built from TRBV5-6 and TRBJ2-5; the D is unclear. V was cut by 0 bases and J by 0 bases, with 6 bases left in between. Germline values: CDR1 SGHDT, CDR2 YYEEEE. The CDR3 loop spans 14 amino acids. The CDR3 DNA reads TGTGCCAGCAGCTTGGTGTCTGACCAAGAGACCCAGTACTTC. This sequence encodes CASSLVSDQETQYF. Full variable domain (missing parts from reference TRBV5-6 and TRBJ2-5): DAGVTQSPTHLIKTRGQQVTLRCSPKSGHDTVSWYQQALGQGPQFIFQYYEEEERQRGNFPDRFSGHQFPNYSSELNVNALLLGDSALYLCASSLVSDQETQYFGPGTRLLVL.

CDR3 protein: CASSLGQALNQPQHF. The CDR3, as DNA: TGTGCCAGCAGTTTAGGACAGGCCCTCAATCAGCCCCAGCATTTT. This chain connects TRBV28 to TRBJ1-5; 7 nucleotides match TRBD1. Germline assignment: CDR1 MDHEN and CDR2 SYDVKM. J lost 3 bases, V lost 2 bases, and 4 bases had no gene match. The CDR3 is made up of 15 amino acids. The variable domain in full, completed from reference TRBV28 and TRBJ1-5, reads DVKVTQSSRYLVKRTGEKVFLECVQDMDHENMFWYRQDPGLGLRLIYFSYDVKMKEKGDIPEGYSVSREKKERFSLILESASTNQTSMYLCASSLGQALNQPQHFGDGTRLSIL.

V usage is TRBV3-1 (or the pseudogene TRBV3-2) and J usage is TRBJ2-7; 9 bases align to TRBD1. This CDR3 is 15 amino acids long. V dropped 1 base and J dropped 6; count of bases not matched to a gene: 7. Looked up from germline, CDR1 is LGHDT and CDR2 is YNNKEL (reference sequence). The CDR3 nucleotides are TGTGCCAGCAGCCAAGCCCGGACAGGGGTAAGCGAGCAGTACTTC. The encoded protein is CASSQARTGVSEQYF.

This clone was detected only a few times. The chain uses TRBV27 and TRBJ2-1; 12 bases are a match to TRBD2. The V gene's germline CDR1 is MNHEY and CDR2 SMNVEV (reference sequence). This CDR3 is built from 16 residues. V was clipped by 6 bases and J by 7 bases; unmatched bases: 10. For the CDR3, the DNA is TGTGCCAGCAGCTCAGGACGACTAGCGGGAGATAATGAGCAGTTCTTC. Its protein is CASSSGRLAGDNEQFF.

The chain carries TRBV30 and TRBJ1-4; TRBD1 agrees at 7 bases. Germline values: CDR1 GTSNPN, CDR2 SVGIG (reference sequence). CDR3 size: 13 residues. V shed 4 bases and J 7 bases; nucleotides not matched to a gene: 6. CDR3 region: CAWTGTATEKLFF. CDR3 in DNA: TGTGCCTGGACCGGGACAGCGACTGAAAAACTGTTTTTT.

The V gene is TRBV6-1, the J gene TRBJ2-7; tentatively, D is TRBD2 (5 bases). V was clipped by 2 bases and J by 6 bases, with 11 bases between them. The germline V gene encodes CDR1 MNHNS and CDR2 SASEGT. The CDR3 spans 13 residues. Here the CDR3 reads CASSEPGMVEQYF. In nucleotides, the CDR3 is TGTGCCAGCAGTGAACCCGGGATGGTCGAGCAGTACTTC.

In its sample, this clone was seen once. The chain couples TRBV28 to TRBJ2-2; TRBD2 matches at 7 bases. The J segment lost 7 bases and the V segment lost 3 bases, leaving 11 bases of the junction unmatched. Per the germline V gene, CDR1 is MDHEN and CDR2 is SYDVKM. This CDR3 region has 16 residues. CDR3 DNA: TGTGCCAGCAGTTTTCGAAGCGGGAATCCCGTCGGGGAGCTGTTTTTT. Translation: CASSFRSGNPVGELFF.

V gene TRBV15 combines with J gene TRBJ2-3; TRBD1 matches 10 bases. The CDR3 length is 15 residues. V shed 5 bases, J shed 2 bases, and the junction held 4 bases outside the gene matches. Per the germline V gene, CDR1 is LNHNV and CDR2 is YYDKDF (reference sequence). Written as DNA, the CDR3 is TGTGCCACCAGCGGGGGACAGGGGTACACAGATACGCAGTATTTT. As protein: CATSGGQGYTDTQYF. Full variable domain (remainder filled in from reference TRBV15 and TRBJ2-3): DAMVIQNPRYQVTQFGKPVTLSCSQTLNHNVMYWYQQKSSQAPKLLFHYYDKDFNNEADTPDNFQSRRPNTSFCFLDIRSPGLGDTAMYLCATSGGQGYTDTQYFGPGTRLTVL.

The J gene is TRBJ2-2, the V gene TRBV29-1; the match to TRBD1 covers 7 bases. The CDR3 length is 13 residues. After removal of 7 bases from V and 1 base from J, the junction contained 3 bases not matched to a gene. The germline V gene encodes CDR1 SQVTM and CDR2 ANQGSEA. Here the CDR3 reads CSAGQENTGELFF. The CDR3 DNA is TGCAGCGCCGGACAGGAGAACACCGGGGAGCTGTTTTTT.

V gene TRBV28 combines with J gene TRBJ2-1; D might be TRBD2 (6 bases). The CDR3 consists of 14 residues. CDR1 is MDHEN, CDR2 SYDVKM, per germline. V was pared by 4 bases and J by 9 bases, with 16 bases between. The DNA of the CDR3 is TGTGCCAGCAGTTCGGGACTTCGGTGGCCTGAGCAGTTCTTC. This translates into CASSSGLRWPEQFF.

CDR3 amino acids: CASRRTGISYGYTF. For the CDR3, the DNA is TGTGCCAGCAGGCGTACAGGAATTTCCTATGGCTACACCTTC. J is TRBJ1-2 and V is TRBV28; possible D gene TRBD1, 5 bases. Germline V lookup: CDR1 MDHEN, CDR2 SYDVKM. The V gene lost 6 bases and the J gene lost 4 bases, with 15 bases spanning the gap. The CDR3 covers 14 residues.

The chain carries TRBV7-8 and TRBJ2-7, with D hard to call. V was cut by 3 bases and J by 6 bases, with 12 bases left in between. The CDR3 totals 13 residues. Germline CDR1 SGHVS, CDR2 FQNEAQ. In DNA, the CDR3 is TGTGCCAGCAGCTTCGTATTGGGCAGCGAGCAGTACTTC. This codes for CASSFVLGSEQYF.

The rearrangement joins TRBV14 to TRBJ2-1; the match to TRBD2 covers 9 bases. V lost 5 bases to trimming and J lost 6 bases; unmatched junction nucleotides: 11. Germline values: CDR1 SGHDN, CDR2 FVKESK. This CDR3 has 16 amino acids. The CDR3 spells CASSSRLAGPANEQFF. The CDR3 nucleotides read TGTGCCAGCAGCTCACGTCTAGCGGGACCCGCCAATGAGCAGTTCTTC.

The chain combines TRBV5-1 with TRBJ2-1, with 10 bases identical to TRBD2. This CDR3 has 16 residues. The germline V gene has CDR1 SGHRS and CDR2 YFSETQ. J lost 8 bases, V lost 2 bases, and 10 bases had no gene match. For the CDR3, the DNA is TGCGCCAGCAGCTTAAACCTAGCGGGAGCAAGGGATGAGCAGTTCTTC. Translation gives CASSLNLAGARDEQFF.

J is TRBJ1-4 and V is TRBV18, with D maybe TRBD1 (6 bases). This CDR3 comprises 13 residues. V lost 1 base to trimming and J lost 7 bases, with 7 bases between them. The germline V gene has CDR1 KGHSH and CDR2 LQKENI. CDR3 nucleotide sequence: TGTGCCAGCTCACCACGAGGGGGTGAAAAACTGTTTTTT. Residues: CASSPRGGEKLFF. Combining the CDR3 with reference TRBV18 and TRBJ1-4 gives the whole variable domain NAGVMQNPRHLVRRRGQEARLRCSPMKGHSHVYWYRQLPEEGLKFMVYLQKENIIDESGMPKERFSAEFPKEGPSILRIQQVVRGDSAAYFCASSPRGGEKLFFGSGTQLSVL.

The rearrangement links TRBV28 to TRBJ1-2; 8 positions agree with TRBD1. V was clipped by 7 bases and J by 7 bases; unmatched bases: 11. Germline assignment: CDR1 MDHEN and CDR2 SYDVKM. The CDR3 runs to 14 residues. The CDR3 coding sequence is TGTGCCAGCACCACCGGGCTCGACAGGGGTGGCTACACCTTC. This sequence encodes CASTTGLDRGGYTF.

This chain uses TRBV2 with TRBJ2-5; the match to TRBD2 covers 10 bases. V lost 4 bases and J lost 4; bases outside the gene matches: 3. This CDR3 is 14 amino acids long. CDR1 is SNHLY and CDR2 is FYNNEI in the germline V gene. The CDR3 sequence is CASSVLAGGETQYF. The CDR3 coding sequence is TGTGCCAGCAGTGTATTAGCGGGAGGAGAGACCCAGTACTTC.

The J gene is TRBJ2-4, the V gene TRBV5-6, with 7 bases that match TRBD2. CDR1 SGHDT and CDR2 YYEEEE come from the germline V gene. After removal of 7 bases from V and 4 bases from J, the junction contained 5 bases not matched to a gene. The CDR3 sequence is 13 residues long. In DNA form, the CDR3 reads TGTGCCAGCGGGGAGGGAAGTAAAAACATTCAGTACTTC. As protein: CASGEGSKNIQYF.